The T cell receptor beta chain described here comes from a study of beta chain features in type 1 diabetes. cDNA synthesis used the whole RNA isolate, giving expressed TCRB sequences. Some clones are missing from TCRdb's copy, which holds only in-frame ones; the method was immunoSEQ multiplex PCR. This table holds 250,000 to 350,000 clones, approximately 15% found once. CDR3 size: 15 residues. In germline, CDR1 is LNHNV, CDR2 YYDKDF (reference sequence). V shed 0 bases, J shed 4 bases, and the junction held 3 bases outside the gene matches. Study results and limitations: In every one of the four CD4+ subsets, TCRB CDR3s were moderately but significantly shorter in Type 1 diabetes patients. Highly expressing activated T cells could be over-counted with a cDNA template. TCRB repertoires of naive, central memory and Treg cells appeared more similar among patients than among healthy donors. Shorter templates might be favored by PCR, and equally so in patients and in controls.

This clone came up a few times. What it binds is not known. Sort purity for all populations was recorded as exceeding 98%. The TCR was taken from a man aged 18 to 35 with type 1 diabetes. The sequencing sample was made of naive CD4+ T cells from blood. J is TRBJ2-7 and V is TRBV15; 10 bases are a match to TRBD2. The CDR3: CATSRDSSGSYEQYF. CDR3 coding DNA: TGTGCCACCAGCAGAGATTCTAGCGGGAGTTACGAGCAGTACTTC. The full variable domain, its missing parts supplied by reference TRBV15 and TRBJ2-7, is DAMVIQNPRYQVTQFGKPVTLSCSQTLNHNVMYWYQQKSSQAPKLLFHYYDKDFNNEADTPDNFQSRRPNTSFCFLDIRSPGLGDTAMYLCATSRDSSGSYEQYFGPGTRLTVT.